A selection of T cell receptor beta chains follows, all from one sample in a study of Graves' ophthalmopathy and Graves' hyperthyroidism. One entry per CDR3 protein results from TCRdb running MiXCR on the multiplex PCR reads. The sample lists some 400,000 distinct CDR3 sequences; roughly 18% were seen once. The sequencing sample was made of peripheral blood. All receptors come from a woman between 18 and 29 years old with Graves' ophthalmopathy. Each CDR3 is given without its conserved first and last residue. Fields, in order: J gene, V gene, CDR3 protein.

J gene: TRBJ2-7
V gene: TRBV2
CDR3 protein: ASSEASPGSGEQY

J gene: TRBJ2-2
V gene: TRBV10-1
CDR3 protein: ASSERGLAGGTGELF

J gene: TRBJ2-7
V gene: TRBV25-1
CDR3 protein: ASSDSGGPINTYEQY

J gene: TRBJ2-2
V gene: TRBV2
CDR3 protein: ASSDAVWGGSNTGELF

J gene: TRBJ2-7
V gene: TRBV2
CDR3 protein: ASSADWTEWRSEQY

J gene: TRBJ2-7
V gene: TRBV20-1
CDR3 protein: SARGTSEGEQY

J gene: TRBJ2-7
V gene: TRBV18
CDR3 protein: ASSPRLAGLIYEQY

J gene: TRBJ1-2
V gene: TRBV7-8
CDR3 protein: ASSLAINYGYT

J gene: TRBJ2-7
V gene: TRBV12-5
CDR3 protein: ASGLRGGLEQY

J gene: TRBJ2-7
V gene: TRBV30
CDR3 protein: AWSVQLIPYEQY

J gene: TRBJ2-5
V gene: TRBV10-3
CDR3 protein: AISGGRGQTQY

J gene: TRBJ2-7
V gene: TRBV20-1
CDR3 protein: SASSGRSSYEQY

J gene: TRBJ1-2
V gene: TRBV27
CDR3 protein: ASSLVPQGLYGYT

J gene: TRBJ2-7
V gene: TRBV20-1
CDR3 protein: SARKLARYEQY

J gene: TRBJ2-5
V gene: TRBV7-2
CDR3 protein: ASSVGGVAETQY

J gene: TRBJ1-1
V gene: TRBV18
CDR3 protein: ASSTMGDTEAF

J gene: TRBJ2-7
V gene: TRBV6-2/TRBV6-3
CDR3 protein: ASSRQGGRSEQY

J gene: TRBJ2-5
V gene: TRBV10-3
CDR3 protein: ATRKGEETQY

J gene: TRBJ2-7
V gene: TRBV28
CDR3 protein: ASSLFSGGGEQY

J gene: TRBJ1-6
V gene: TRBV27
CDR3 protein: ASSPRRGVSGSYNSPLH

J gene: TRBJ1-5
V gene: TRBV29-1
CDR3 protein: SVNPGTGANQPQH

J gene: TRBJ2-2
V gene: TRBV2
CDR3 protein: ASSELERLPGELF

J gene: TRBJ1-2
V gene: TRBV12-3/TRBV12-4
CDR3 protein: ASSHNPSPGGLYGYT

J gene: TRBJ1-1
V gene: TRBV20-1
CDR3 protein: SAQGGRTYTEAF

J gene: TRBJ2-2
V gene: TRBV7-3
CDR3 protein: ASSRQGSGELF

J gene: TRBJ1-5
V gene: TRBV4-2
CDR3 protein: ASSQEDSIFNQPQH

J gene: TRBJ2-7
V gene: TRBV7-2
CDR3 protein: ASSSTGTSVTYEQY

J gene: TRBJ2-7
V gene: TRBV6-2/TRBV6-3
CDR3 protein: ASSLLRDTSRYEQY

J gene: TRBJ2-5
V gene: TRBV28
CDR3 protein: ASSSRTQSQY

J gene: TRBJ2-5
V gene: TRBV7-6
CDR3 protein: ASSLITDISQETQY

J gene: TRBJ2-3
V gene: TRBV6-1
CDR3 protein: ASSGTGINTQY

J gene: TRBJ2-2
V gene: TRBV28
CDR3 protein: ASTTEGQLNTGELF

J gene: TRBJ2-2
V gene: TRBV5-6
CDR3 protein: ASSLGDGPTGELF

J gene: TRBJ2-2
V gene: TRBV19
CDR3 protein: ATLIRTGELF

J gene: TRBJ2-7
V gene: TRBV29-1
CDR3 protein: SVRLAGGPGQY

J gene: TRBJ1-1
V gene: TRBV11-3
CDR3 protein: ASSPLRGTSEAF

J gene: TRBJ2-7
V gene: TRBV28
CDR3 protein: ASGGFLESGSYEQY